The present T cell receptor (beta chain) was sequenced within a study of CD8 T cells in ankylosing spondylitis. This clonotype has a count of ten or more. Its antigen is still unknown. As the method for making TCR beta libraries, quantitative 5'-RACE with molecular barcodes was used. Each CDR3 protein gets one entry after TCRdb re-called the 5' RACE reads with MiXCR. The data show fewer than 350,000 distinct CDR3 sequences, approximately 10% seen once. Study-wide points: Peripheral blood held disease-linked clones only at relatively low frequency, and these were CD8+. It was reported that disease-linked clones were significantly enriched in matched ankylosing spondylitis synovial fluid.

Source material: blood, either unsorted or a sorted T cell fraction (not recorded which). The clonotype originates from a female donor with ankylosing spondylitis or in good health (not recorded which).

The CDR3: CSARLTGDGYTF. The CDR3 coding sequence is TGCAGTGCTAGACTAACAGGGGATGGCTACACCTTC. The chain recombines TRBV20-1 with TRBJ1-2, with TRBD1 matching 7 bases. J lost 6 bases, V lost 2 bases, and 3 bases had no gene match. The length of the CDR3 is 12 residues. CDR1 and CDR2 (germline): DFQATT, SNEGSKA (reference sequence).